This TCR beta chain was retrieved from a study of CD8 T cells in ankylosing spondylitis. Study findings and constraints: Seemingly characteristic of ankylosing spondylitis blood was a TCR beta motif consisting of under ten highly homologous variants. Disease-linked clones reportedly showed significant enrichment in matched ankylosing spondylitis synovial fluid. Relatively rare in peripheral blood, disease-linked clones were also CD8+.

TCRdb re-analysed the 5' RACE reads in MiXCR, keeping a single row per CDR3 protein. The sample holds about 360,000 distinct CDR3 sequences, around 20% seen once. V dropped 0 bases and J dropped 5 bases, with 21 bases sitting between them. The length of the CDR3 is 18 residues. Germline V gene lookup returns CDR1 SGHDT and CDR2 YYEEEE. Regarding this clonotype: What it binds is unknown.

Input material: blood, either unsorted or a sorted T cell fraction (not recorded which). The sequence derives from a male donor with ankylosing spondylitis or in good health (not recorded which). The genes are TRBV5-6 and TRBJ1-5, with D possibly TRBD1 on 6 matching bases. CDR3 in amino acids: CASSLAQGRAGFDQPQHF. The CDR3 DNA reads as TGTGCCAGCAGCTTGGCACAGGGCAGAGCAGGGTTTGATCAGCCCCAGCATTTT.